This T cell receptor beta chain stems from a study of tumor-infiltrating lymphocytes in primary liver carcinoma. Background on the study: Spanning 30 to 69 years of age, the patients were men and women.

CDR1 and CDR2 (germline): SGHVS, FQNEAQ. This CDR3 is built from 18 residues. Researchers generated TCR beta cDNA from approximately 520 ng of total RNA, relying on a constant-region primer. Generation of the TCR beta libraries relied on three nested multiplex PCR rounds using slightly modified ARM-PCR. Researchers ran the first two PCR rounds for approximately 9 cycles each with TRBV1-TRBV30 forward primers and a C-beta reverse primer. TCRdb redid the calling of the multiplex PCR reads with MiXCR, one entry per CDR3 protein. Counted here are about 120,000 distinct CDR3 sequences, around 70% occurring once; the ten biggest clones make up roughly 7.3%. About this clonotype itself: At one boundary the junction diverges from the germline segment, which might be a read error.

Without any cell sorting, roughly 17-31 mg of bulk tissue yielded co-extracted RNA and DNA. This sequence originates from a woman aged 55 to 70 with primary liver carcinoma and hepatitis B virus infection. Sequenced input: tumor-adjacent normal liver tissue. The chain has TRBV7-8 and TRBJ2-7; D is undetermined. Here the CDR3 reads CASSLASSWAPVHYEQYF. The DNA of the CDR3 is TGTGCCAGCAGCTTAGCATCCAGTTGGGCCCCCGTTCACTACGAGCAATACTTC.